Shown below are 19 T cell receptor beta chains from a single sample sequenced in a study of T cells after yellow fever vaccination (dated by TCRdb to between 2018 and 2021). The treatment or condition label corresponds to: live attenuated yellow fever vaccine strain. To prepare the library, 5' RACE was applied. Sequencing was carried out with an Illumina NovaSeq 6000. TCRdb's own reprocessing of the public reads used fastp at Q25 and MiXCR and kept productive beta chains. Identical CDR3 proteins give one entry, which carries the most common genes and DNA. The sample profile shows about 260,000 distinct CDR3 sequences; around 4.9% of them were found once. The leading ten clones occupy roughly 3.5% of the sample. The specimen was CD4+ T cells sorted from PBMCs, collected on the day of the yellow fever booster vaccination. The receptor source for this set is a man aged 18 to 30 who received the YFV17D yellow fever vaccine.

There are many counts of this clonotype. The chain combines TRBV29-1 with TRBJ1-3; no reliable D call. The CDR3 extends over 13 amino acids. Germline values: CDR1 SQVTM, CDR2 ANQGSEA. Trimming stripped 7 bases from V and 0 bases from J, with 10 bases between. The CDR3 DNA sequence: TGCAGCGCTACACGGGTCTCTGGAAACACCATATATTTT. Translating it yields CSATRVSGNTIYF.

This chain connects TRBV6-5 to TRBJ1-1; D ambiguous. Between the trimmed V and J ends, which lost 6 bases and 5 bases, there was a span of 13 bases. Germline-derived CDR1 and CDR2 are MNHEY and SVGAGI. The CDR3 has 13 residues. DNA for the CDR3: TGTGCCAGCAGCAGACGGGCGGATACTGAAGCTTTCTTT. It is translated as CASSRRADTEAFF.

This clonotype has only a few counts. The V and J genes are TRBV3-2 and TRBJ2-2. TRBV3-2 is recorded as a pseudogene. This CDR3 contains 13 residues. The DNA of the CDR3 is TGTGCCAGCAGCCAAGAACGGCCGGGGGTCGTGTTTTTT. Its translation: CASSQERPGVVFF.

This clonotype was detected many times. J is TRBJ2-7 and V is TRBV28; 8 nucleotides align to TRBD2. V lost 7 bases, J lost 2 bases, and 4 bases stayed unmatched. CDR1 MDHEN and CDR2 SYDVKM come from the germline V gene. CDR3 length: 13 residues. The CDR3 loop is CASKIGGAYEQYF. The CDR3 DNA reads as TGTGCCAGCAAAATCGGGGGGGCCTACGAGCAGTACTTC.

In this sample, this clonotype turned up a few times. This chain joins TRBV6-5 and TRBJ2-7; 8 nucleotides align to TRBD1. The CDR3 sequence is 15 residues long. CDR1 and CDR2 from the germline V gene are MNHEY and SVGAGI. With V trimmed by 0 bases and J by 3 bases, 4 bases remained unmatched. The CDR3 is CASSYSQGALYEQYF. CDR3 coding DNA: TGTGCCAGCAGTTACTCGCAGGGGGCACTCTACGAGCAGTACTTC.

This clonotype has more than one count but fewer than ten. This sequence joins TRBV12-3 or TRBV12-4 and TRBJ2-5; D remains unclear. V shed 5 bases and J shed 3 bases, with 7 bases lying between them. This CDR3 has 12 amino acids. In DNA form, the CDR3 reads TGTGCCAGCAGTCCACTGGAAGAGACCCAGTACTTC. Encoded protein: CASSPLEETQYF.

The chain has TRBV9 and TRBJ1-2; 9 bases fit TRBD1. CDR3 length: 12 amino acids. Germline V lookup: CDR1 SGDLS, CDR2 YYNGEE. With V trimmed by 3 bases and J by 13 bases, 7 bases remained unmatched. This CDR3 is CASSAGTGTFTF. The DNA for the CDR3 is TGTGCCAGCAGCGCCGGGACAGGGACTTTCACCTTC.

This clonotype has a handful of counts. The chain combines TRBV27 with TRBJ1-5; 8 nucleotides line up with TRBD1. The CDR3 totals 16 residues. Losses at the gene ends were 5 bases for V and 2 bases for J; bases not matched to a gene: 8. Germline lookup yields CDR1 MNHEY and CDR2 SMNVEV (reference sequence). The CDR3 sequence: CASSPRTGRGNQPQHF. For the CDR3, the DNA is TGTGCCAGCAGTCCAAGGACAGGGAGAGGCAATCAGCCCCAGCATTTT.

This clonotype has just a few counts. This chain connects TRBV5-1 to TRBJ1-6; TRBD1 aligns across 8 bases. The CDR3 spans 15 residues. Germline V gene lookup returns CDR1 SGHRS and CDR2 YFSETQ. V lost 4 bases to trimming and J lost 7 bases; unmatched junction nucleotides: 7. The CDR3 nucleotides read TGCGCCAGCAGCGGGGAACAGGGGGACAATTCACCCCTCCACTTT. Its protein is CASSGEQGDNSPLHF.

The CDR3 reads CASSIMGGLVSDEQFF. DNA for the CDR3: TGTGCCAGTAGTATAATGGGGGGGCTGGTCTCGGATGAGCAGTTCTTC. The V gene is TRBV19, the J gene TRBJ2-1; a possible D gene is TRBD2 (7 bases). The CDR3 is made up of 16 amino acids. The V end was cut by 2 bases, the J end by 8 bases, with 19 bases between. Germline V gene data show CDR1 as LNHDA and CDR2 as SQIVND (reference sequence).

The V gene is TRBV6-6, the J gene TRBJ2-1; weak D call: TRBD2 (6 bases). Germline V gene data show CDR1 as MNHNY and CDR2 as SVGAGI (reference sequence). This CDR3 comprises 12 residues. The germline V and J ends were trimmed by 6 bases and 6 bases, with 9 bases remaining between them. CDR3 region: CASSRSGNEQFF. CDR3 bases: TGTGCCAGCAGCCGTAGCGGCAATGAGCAGTTCTTC.

On this clonotype: It may be a read error: a sequence one base away is much more abundant. The V and J genes are TRBV7-8 and TRBJ1-6, with D tentatively TRBD1 (5 bases). Per germline, CDR1 SGHVS and CDR2 FQNEAQ. Trimming pared 2 bases from V and 11 bases from J, leaving 10 bases between. The CDR3 has 13 residues. This chain's CDR3 is CASSLPGYPPLHF. Written as DNA, the CDR3 is TGTGCCAGCAGCTTACCAGGGTATCCACCCCTCCACTTT.

This clonotype was observed a few times. The rearrangement joins TRBV10-3 to TRBJ1-5, with D perhaps TRBD1 (5 bases). Trimming took 5 bases from V and 7 from J, leaving 15 bases between them. This CDR3 has 14 residues. Germline CDR1 ENHRY, CDR2 SYGVKD. This CDR3 reads CAISPDRGGQPQHF. The CDR3 coding sequence is TGTGCCATCAGTCCAGATAGGGGTGGGCAGCCCCAGCATTTT.

This clonotype was seen repeatedly, ten times or more. V and J are TRBV4-3 and TRBJ1-1; D unclear. CDR3 size: 14 residues. Germline CDR1 is LGHNA and CDR2 is YSLEER. V lost 0 bases to trimming and J lost 1 base, with 6 bases between them. In DNA, the CDR3 is TGCGCCAGCAGCCAAGAGTGGAGGAACACTGAAGCTTTCTTT. Translated, it gives CASSQEWRNTEAFF.

The chain uses TRBV7-9 and TRBJ1-6; D call uncertain. Germline CDR1 is SEHNR and CDR2 is FQNEAQ (reference sequence). The V end lost 2 bases, the J end lost 0 bases, and 8 bases lay between the germline ends. The CDR3 runs 16 residues. The CDR3 loop reads CASSLYDGSYNSPLHF. The CDR3 DNA reads TGTGCCAGCAGCTTATACGACGGCTCCTATAATTCACCCCTCCACTTT.

Only a few counts were recorded for this clonotype. The rearrangement joins TRBV6-1 to TRBJ2-3, with 7 bases that match TRBD1. The CDR3 loop spans 14 amino acids. Germline-derived CDR1 and CDR2 are MNHNS and SASEGT. With V trimmed by 1 base and J by 4 bases, 2 bases remained unmatched. CDR3 in DNA: TGTGCCAGCAGTGAAGGAGACAGGGCAGATACGCAGTATTTT. It codes for CASSEGDRADTQYF.

This clonotype was recorded many times. Written as DNA, the CDR3 is TGTGCCAGCAGTTCCGGTGACAGCCTAAAGGGGGGCTACACCTTC. Protein product: CASSSGDSLKGGYTF. This rearrangement joins TRBV27 to TRBJ1-2; a weak D match, TRBD1 (5 bases). The germline gives CDR1 MNHEY, CDR2 SMNVEV (reference sequence). Deletions cut 4 bases from V and 8 bases from J, with 20 bases between. This CDR3 comprises 15 residues.

Only a few counts were recorded for this clonotype. CDR3 sequence reads: CATTWGTNTEAFF. The CDR3 bases are TGTGCCACCACCTGGGGGACCAACACTGAAGCTTTCTTT. The V call is TRBV12-3 or TRBV12-4, the J call TRBJ1-1, with a tentative D call TRBD1 (5 bases). This CDR3 has 13 amino acids. The ends were cut back, 10 bases at V and 2 bases at J, with 14 bases in the middle.

This clonotype was observed a handful of times. This chain links TRBV5-1 with TRBJ1-2; TRBD1 agrees at 10 bases. CDR1 and CDR2 (germline): SGHRS, YFSETQ. After removal of 4 bases from V and 2 bases from J, the junction contained 5 bases not matched to a gene. The CDR3 sequence is 15 residues long. The CDR3 is CASSAGTGVNYGYTF. As DNA, the CDR3 is TGCGCCAGCAGCGCAGGGACAGGGGTGAACTATGGCTACACCTTC.